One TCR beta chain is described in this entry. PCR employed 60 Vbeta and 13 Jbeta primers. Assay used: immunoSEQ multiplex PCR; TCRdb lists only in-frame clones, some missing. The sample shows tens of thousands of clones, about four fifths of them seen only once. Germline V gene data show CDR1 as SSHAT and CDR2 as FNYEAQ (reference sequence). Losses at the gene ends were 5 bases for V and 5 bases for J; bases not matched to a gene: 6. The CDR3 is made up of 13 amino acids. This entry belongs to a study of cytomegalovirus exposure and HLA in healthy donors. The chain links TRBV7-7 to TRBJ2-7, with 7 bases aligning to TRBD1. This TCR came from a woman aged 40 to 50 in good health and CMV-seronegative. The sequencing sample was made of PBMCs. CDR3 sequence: CASSLDRDDEQYF. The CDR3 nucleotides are TGTGCCAGCAGCCTTGACAGGGATGACGAGCAGTACTTC.